Listed here are 5 T cell receptor beta chains from one sample, sequenced in a study of T cell responses to AZD1222 COVID-19 vaccine (dated by TCRdb to the early 2020s). According to the study, the label for this sample's time point signals: baseline before first vaccination. Libraries were made using the immunoSEQ multiplex PCR assay. TCRdb holds this immuneACCESS table with in-frame rearrangements only. Some clones are missing; in checked studies, unresolved V genes explain under half, and the rest has no known cause. The sample table records over 130,000 clones. The top ten hold about 2% of the sample. The sample was peripheral blood. The receptors were gathered from an adult in good health.

This sequence joins TRBV5-1 and TRBJ1-3; no reliable D call. The CDR3 consists of 15 residues. V lost 4 bases to trimming and J lost 2 bases, with 13 bases between them. CDR1 and CDR2 from the germline V gene are SGHRS and YFSETQ. The CDR3 DNA sequence: TGCGCCAGCAGCGGGAATCAAGGACCTGGAAACACCATATATTTT. As protein: CASSGNQGPGNTIYF.

A note on this clone: The sample holds other DNA sequences that translate to the same CDR3. V gene TRBV6-4 combines with J gene TRBJ2-1, with TRBD2 identical over 13 bases. Germline V gene data show CDR1 as MRHNA and CDR2 as SNTAGT. Trimming cost V 4 bases and J 6 bases; bases outside gene matches: 3. This CDR3 is 15 amino acids long. The CDR3 DNA reads as TGTGCCAGCAGTGGAACTAGCGGGGGGGCCAATGAGCAGTTCTTC. It specifies CASSGTSGGANEQFF.

The chain is built from TRBV27 and TRBJ2-3; TRBD2 matches 9 bases. The germline CDR1 and CDR2 sequences are MNHEY and SMNVEV (reference sequence). Trimming cost V 5 bases and J 2 bases; bases outside gene matches: 11. This CDR3 has 17 residues. The CDR3 DNA sequence: TGTGCCAGCAGTCCGGGCGGCGGGGGGGCGGTCACAGATACGCAGTATTTT. Translated: CASSPGGGGAVTDTQYF.

The chain couples TRBV29-1 to TRBJ2-1; no reliable D call. The CDR3 extends over 11 amino acids. CDR1 is SQVTM and CDR2 is ANQGSEA in the germline V gene. V was cut by 6 bases and J by 5 bases, with 8 bases left in between. The CDR3 is CSVWLNNEQFF. CDR3 coding DNA: TGCAGCGTCTGGTTGAACAATGAGCAGTTCTTC.

This rearrangement joins TRBV6-5 to TRBJ1-2; D gene ambiguous. V shed 0 bases and J shed 0 bases, with 8 bases lying between them. CDR1 is MNHEY and CDR2 is SVGAGI in the germline V gene. The CDR3 spans 15 residues. As DNA, the CDR3 is TGTGCCAGCAGTTACTCGGGGAGAACTAACTATGGCTACACCTTC. Protein sequence: CASSYSGRTNYGYTF.